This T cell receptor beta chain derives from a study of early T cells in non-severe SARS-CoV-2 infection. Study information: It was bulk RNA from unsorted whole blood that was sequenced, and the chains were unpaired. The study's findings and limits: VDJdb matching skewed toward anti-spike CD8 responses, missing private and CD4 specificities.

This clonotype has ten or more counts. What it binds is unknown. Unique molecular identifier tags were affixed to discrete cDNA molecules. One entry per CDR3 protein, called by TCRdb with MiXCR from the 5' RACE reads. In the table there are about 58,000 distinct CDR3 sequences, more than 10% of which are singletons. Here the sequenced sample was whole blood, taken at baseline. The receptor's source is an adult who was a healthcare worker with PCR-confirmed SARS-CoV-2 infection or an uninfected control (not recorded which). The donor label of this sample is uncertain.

CDR3 nucleotide sequence: TGTGCCAGCCTGGGGGGGGCGCGAACCGGGGAGCTGTTTTTT. Translating it yields CASLGGARTGELFF. This chain uses TRBV2 with TRBJ2-2, with D perhaps matching TRBD2 (7 bases). The V end was cut by 8 bases, the J end by 5 bases, with 15 bases between. Germline loops: CDR1 SNHLY, CDR2 FYNNEI. This CDR3 spans 14 amino acids. The full variable domain, its missing parts supplied by reference TRBV2 and TRBJ2-2, is EPEVTQTPSHQVTQMGQEVILRCVPISNHLYFYWYRQILGQKVEFLVSFYNNEISEKSEIFDDQFSVERPDGSNFTLKIRSTKLEDSAMYFCASLGGARTGELFFGEGSRLTVL.